The clone carrying this TCR beta chain was detected only once. Clones were sequenced by immunoSEQ multiplex PCR, and TCRdb holds only the in-frame ones, with some missing. The sample contains under 250,000 clones, around 80% of which appear only once. The data were taken from a study of blood T cell repertoires in COVID-19. The CDR3 length is 16 residues. Trimming took 1 base from V and 5 from J, leaving 16 bases between them. CDR1 and CDR2 (germline): SEHNR, FQNEAQ (reference sequence). This TCR was sampled from a woman aged 70-85 years with acute or convalescent COVID-19. Material for sequencing was peripheral blood. The chain recombines TRBV7-9 with TRBJ2-3; D possibly corresponds to TRBD2 (7 bases). The CDR3 bases are TGTGCCAGCAGCTTAGTTTTGAGGGGGGGCGGAGATACGCAGTATTTT. It specifies CASSLVLRGGGDTQYF.